One sample yielded the 12 T cell receptor beta chains listed below, sequenced in a study of monozygotic twins with inflammatory bowel disease. Reprocessing the 5' RACE reads, TCRdb reports a single entry for every CDR3 protein and omits DNA. The record lists under 150,000 distinct CDR3 sequences, of which the ten most abundant hold 2% to 2.5%. Sequenced: blood. These receptors were taken from a human donor with ulcerative colitis or Crohn's disease, or a healthy co-twin of an affected twin (not recorded which).

The chain couples TRBV27 to TRBJ1-5; TCRdb returns TRBD1, unconfirmable since there is no DNA. The CDR3 length is 13 residues. Looked up from germline, CDR1 is MNHEY and CDR2 is SMNVEV (reference sequence). The chain's CDR3 is CASSPSRGQPQHF.

The CDR3 here is CASSLATTMGREQYF. The J gene is TRBJ2-7, the V gene TRBV5-1; TCRdb's D gene call, TRBD1, goes unchecked for lack of DNA. This CDR3 has 15 amino acids. Per germline, CDR1 SGHRS and CDR2 YFSETQ. The entire variable domain, with the rest obtained from reference TRBV5-1 and TRBJ2-7, is as follows: KAGVTQTPRYLIKTRGQQVTLSCSPISGHRSVSWYQQTPGQGLQFLFEYFSETQRNKGNFPGRFSGRQFSNSRSEMNVSTLELGDSALYLCASSLATTMGREQYFGPGTRLTVT.

The CDR3 reads CSARDSRTGQYEQYF. The genes are TRBV20-1 and TRBJ2-7; there is no DNA to check the TCRdb D call of TRBD1. The CDR3 has 15 amino acids. Germline lookup yields CDR1 DFQATT and CDR2 SNEGSKA (reference sequence).

The chain employs TRBV7-2 and TRBJ2-2. CDR1 and CDR2 (germline): SGHTA, FQGNSA. This CDR3 region has 13 residues. Here the CDR3 reads CASSGVGTGELFF.

This chain connects TRBV10-3 to TRBJ2-7. Germline lookup yields CDR1 ENHRY and CDR2 SYGVKD. The CDR3 has 12 amino acids. CDR3 amino acids: CAISRGRDEQYF.

This chain uses TRBV19 with TRBJ2-7; TCRdb selects TRBD2, and the lack of DNA leaves this call unchecked. Germline V CDR1 and CDR2: LNHDA, SQIVND (reference sequence). The CDR3 extends over 14 amino acids. The CDR3 here is CASSEVAGSYEQYF.

The chain joins TRBV4-2 to TRBJ2-1; TCRdb's D call, TRBD1, is unchecked because there is no DNA. Germline V lookup: CDR1 LGHNA, CDR2 YNFKEQ. The CDR3 has 17 residues. CDR3 residues: CASSQKMTAGEDNEQFF.

The V call is TRBV20-1, the J call TRBJ2-1; TCRdb outputs TRBD1, but without DNA this stays unchecked. CDR1 and CDR2 from the germline V gene are DFQATT and SNEGSKA (reference sequence). CDR3 size: 16 residues. The CDR3 loop reads CSARDFQGGGYNEQFF.

The chain links TRBV5-4 to TRBJ2-5; TCRdb returns TRBD1, unconfirmable since there is no DNA. Germline CDR1 SGHNT, CDR2 YYREEE (reference sequence). This CDR3 contains 16 residues. CDR3 region: CASSLGGGLRQETQYF.

CDR3 amino acids: CASSSRDGYTF. J is TRBJ1-2 and V is TRBV7-9; TCRdb lists TRBD1, though no DNA is available to test this call. Germline V CDR1 and CDR2: SEHNR, FQNEAQ (reference sequence). The CDR3 has 11 amino acids.

The chain recombines TRBV9 with TRBJ2-3. CDR1 is SGDLS, CDR2 YYNGEE, per germline. CDR3 size: 13 residues. The CDR3 spells CASSVVTTDTQYF. The complete variable domain, with remaining parts taken from reference TRBV9 and TRBJ2-3, reads DSGVTQTPKHLITATGQRVTLRCSPRSGDLSVYWYQQSLDQGLQFLIQYYNGEERAKGNILERFSAQQFPDLHSELNLSSLELGDSALYFCASSVVTTDTQYFGPGTRLTVL.

The CDR3 protein is CSAIFPGRTLAKNIQYF. This sequence joins TRBV20-1 and TRBJ2-4; the D call of TRBD1 rests on TCRdb alone, since no DNA is present to check it. The CDR3 sequence is 17 residues long. Germline V lookup: CDR1 DFQATT, CDR2 SNEGSKA (reference sequence).